This passage covers 3 T cell receptor beta chains from one sample sequenced in a study of Tregs in tolerant kidney transplant recipients (dated by TCRdb to between 2018 and 2020). Antigens of these TCRs are unknown. The library relied on the immunoSEQ multiplex PCR assay. TCRdb provides this immuneACCESS table in a form limited to in-frame rearrangements. Some clones are lacking; in checked studies, under half of them reflect an unresolved V gene, and why the rest are absent is not known. The sample table contains approximately 30,000 clones; only one count was recorded for roughly four fifths of them. The leading ten clones occupy approximately 2.2% of the sample. Sequenced material: Tregs from blood cultured with allogeneic cells. The receptors come from a human donor in good health.

The chain carries TRBV7-9 and TRBJ2-1, with D tentatively TRBD2 (6 bases). This CDR3 has 13 residues. V was shortened by 2 bases and J by 9 bases, with 11 bases between the two germline ends. Looked up from germline, CDR1 is SEHNR and CDR2 is FQNEAQ (reference sequence). In nucleotides, the CDR3 is TGTGCCAGCAGCTTACGGGGGAGAAGTGAGCAGTTCTTC. Protein: CASSLRGRSEQFF.

The chain carries TRBV10-3 and TRBJ1-5, with D perhaps TRBD1 (5 bases). Trimming pared 5 bases from V and 3 bases from J, leaving 8 bases between. This CDR3 has 13 amino acids. Looked up from germline, CDR1 is ENHRY and CDR2 is SYGVKD. The CDR3 is CAISLGVNQPQHF. In DNA, the CDR3 is TGTGCCATCAGTTTAGGGGTCAATCAGCCCCAGCATTTT.

Of note for this clone: Other DNA sequences within the sample encode an identical CDR3. The gene calls are TRBV5-4 and TRBJ1-1, with TRBD1 as a possible D gene (5 bases). The length of the CDR3 is 16 residues. The V and J ends lost 0 bases and 1 base respectively, with 13 bases between them. In germline, CDR1 is SGHNT, CDR2 YYREEE (reference sequence). The CDR3 reads CASSLGGLGRNTEAFF. The DNA for the CDR3 is TGTGCCAGCAGCTTGGGGGGCCTGGGGAGGAACACTGAAGCTTTCTTT.